A single T cell receptor (beta chain) is shown here with its context. What it binds is not known. Study results and limitations: Greatest tumor Treg TCR overlap was with tumor naive CD4+ cells.

Germline CDR1 LNHDA, CDR2 SQIVND (reference sequence). The CDR3 sequence is 15 residues long. With 5 bases removed from V and 2 bases from J, the gap between germline ends came to 13 bases. TCRdb independently ran MiXCR on the 5' RACE reads; one entry per CDR3 protein. The table lists about 23,000 distinct CDR3 sequences, around 30% of them singletons. Naive CD4+ cells had CD25+ Tregs removed. Input material: tumor-infiltrating naive CD4+ T cells sorted from the breast tumor. Subset specified: naive CD4+ T cells, CD4+CD45RA+CD25-. This clonotype was sampled from a female donor with breast cancer. The chain carries TRBV19 and TRBJ2-1; a weak D match, TRBD2 (5 bases). The CDR3 sequence: CASSRGVGTYNEQFF. The CDR3 DNA sequence: TGTGCCAGTAGTCGGGGAGTTGGCACCTACAATGAGCAGTTCTTC.